Each of the 29 T cell receptor beta chains below was sequenced from the same sample in a study of blood T cell repertoires in COVID-19. TCRdb's copy holds only in-frame clones and misses some; the assay was immunoSEQ multiplex PCR. The table lists tens of thousands of clones, around 85% of them singletons. The specimen was peripheral blood. These receptor sequences come from an elderly man with acute or convalescent COVID-19.

J is TRBJ1-5 and V is TRBV28; possibly TRBD1 for D (6 bases). The CDR3 has 15 residues. The germline V gene encodes CDR1 MDHEN and CDR2 SYDVKM. V was pared by 6 bases and J by 0 bases, with 12 bases between. Here the CDR3 DNA reads TGTGCCAGCAGATCACAGGGTAATAGCAATCAGCCCCAGCATTTT. Amino acids: CASRSQGNSNQPQHF.

The chain has TRBV11-3 and TRBJ2-4; the match to TRBD1 covers 8 bases. The CDR3 length is 15 residues. The J segment lost 3 bases and the V segment lost 5 bases, leaving 6 bases of the junction unmatched. Germline values: CDR1 SGHNT, CDR2 YENEEA. The CDR3 spells CASSPGGLGKNIQYF. The DNA for the CDR3 is TGTGCCAGCAGCCCAGGGGGCTTAGGCAAAAACATTCAGTACTTC.

This clone was observed a few times. The CDR3 here is CATSDPGQNYGYTF. The CDR3 DNA is TGTGCCACCAGTGATCCTGGACAGAACTATGGCTACACCTTC. The V and J genes are TRBV24-1 and TRBJ1-2; TRBD1 might be the D (6 bases). Trimming pared 3 bases from V and 2 bases from J, leaving 9 bases between. Germline CDR1 reads KGHDR; CDR2 reads SFDVKD. This CDR3 is 14 amino acids long.

This clone has only a few counts. This sequence joins TRBV6-5 and TRBJ2-7, with 7 bases aligning to TRBD1. V lost 2 bases, J lost 3 bases, and 4 bases stayed unmatched. The germline CDR1 and CDR2 sequences are MNHEY and SVGAGI. This CDR3 has 14 amino acids. The CDR3 loop reads CASSYGDRHYEQYF. CDR3 DNA: TGTGCCAGCAGTTACGGGGACAGACACTACGAGCAGTACTTC.

In DNA form, the CDR3 reads TGTGCCAGCAGCGCAAGAGGGAGTTGGACTGAAGCTTTCTTT. Residues: CASSARGSWTEAFF. V and J are TRBV5-5 and TRBJ1-1; D unclear. Per the germline V gene, CDR1 is SGHKS and CDR2 is YYEKEE (reference sequence). This CDR3 comprises 14 residues. V lost 4 bases, J lost 5 bases, and 15 bases lay in between.

The gene calls are TRBV14 and TRBJ2-5; 12 bases are shared with TRBD2. This CDR3 spans 15 amino acids. V shed 4 bases, J shed 4 bases, and the junction held 4 bases outside the gene matches. In germline, CDR1 is SGHDN, CDR2 FVKESK. CDR3 residues: CASSPSGLAGETQYF. In DNA form, the CDR3 reads TGTGCCAGCAGCCCTTCGGGACTAGCGGGAGAGACCCAGTACTTC.

The J gene is TRBJ2-1, the V gene TRBV19; 7 bases map to TRBD1. Per the germline V gene, CDR1 is LNHDA and CDR2 is SQIVND (reference sequence). The CDR3 consists of 15 residues. V was clipped by 7 bases and J by 4 bases; unmatched bases: 10. The CDR3: CASTEVTGAYNEQFF. The CDR3 DNA reads TGTGCCAGTACCGAGGTCACAGGGGCATACAATGAGCAGTTCTTC.

DNA of the CDR3: TGTGCCAGCAGCTCCAGAGCGGGGTGGGAAGACGAGCAGTACTTC. Its translation is CASSSRAGWEDEQYF. The chain has TRBV7-2 and TRBJ2-7; 7 nucleotides align to TRBD2. CDR1 is SGHTA, CDR2 FQGNSA, per germline. The V and J ends lost 4 bases and 5 bases, in that order; junction bases with no gene match: 11. The CDR3 has 15 amino acids. Combining the CDR3 with reference TRBV7-2 and TRBJ2-7 gives the whole variable domain GAGVSQSPSNKVTEKGKDVELRCDPISGHTALYWYRQSLGQGLEFLIYFQGNSAPDKSGLPSDRFSAERTGGSVSTLTIQRTQQEDSAVYLCASSSRAGWEDEQYFGPGTRLTVT.

This clone has a handful of counts. This chain joins TRBV4-1 and TRBJ2-7, with D possibly being TRBD1 (6 bases). Germline assignment: CDR1 MGHRA and CDR2 YSYEKL. The CDR3 totals 14 residues. The ends were cut back, 0 bases at V and 6 bases at J, with 12 bases in the middle. CDR3 DNA: TGCGCCAGCAGCCAAGACAGGGGCATCGGCGAGCAGTACTTC. Its protein product is CASSQDRGIGEQYF.

The chain recombines TRBV25-1 with TRBJ1-6; the match to TRBD1 covers 7 bases. The length of the CDR3 is 13 residues. Germline V CDR1 and CDR2: MGHDK, SYGVNS. Losses at the gene ends were 6 bases for V and 7 bases for J; bases not matched to a gene: 3. CDR3 sequence reads: CASSRDSNSPLHF. Written as DNA, the CDR3 is TGTGCCAGCAGCCGGGACAGCAATTCACCCCTCCACTTT. Variable domain in full (rest from reference TRBV25-1 and TRBJ1-6): EADIYQTPRYLVIGTGKKITLECSQTMGHDKMYWYQQDPGMELHLIHYSYGVNSTEKGDLSSESTVSRIRTEHFPLTLESARPSHTSQYLCASSRDSNSPLHFGNGTRLTVT.

This chain uses TRBV28 with TRBJ1-1; D is possibly TRBD1 (6 bases). V dropped 0 bases and J dropped 3 bases, with 8 bases sitting between them. The length of the CDR3 is 14 residues. Germline assignment: CDR1 MDHEN and CDR2 SYDVKM. CDR3 nucleotides: TGTGCCAGCAGTTTATGGGACAGTGACACTGAAGCTTTCTTT. Amino acid sequence: CASSLWDSDTEAFF.

In its sample, this clone was seen many times. The chain employs TRBV7-9 and TRBJ2-1; the match to TRBD1 covers 11 bases. In germline, CDR1 is SEHNR, CDR2 FQNEAQ (reference sequence). V lost 5 bases and J lost 7; bases outside the gene matches: 7. CDR3 length: 15 residues. The CDR3 bases are TGTGCCAGCAGCCTGGGACAGGGGGGGATAAATGAGCAGTTCTTC. Translated: CASSLGQGGINEQFF.

The sample holds a few counts of this clone. J is TRBJ2-7 and V is TRBV6-2 or TRBV6-3; 7 bases agree with TRBD1. In germline, CDR1 is MNHEY, CDR2 SVGEGT. The V gene end was trimmed by 6 bases and the J gene end by 2 bases; junction bases not matched to a gene: 7. This CDR3 is built from 14 residues. CDR3 nucleotide sequence: TGTGCCAGCAGCCCCGGACAGGCAACCTACGAGCAGTACTTC. Residues: CASSPGQATYEQYF.

J is TRBJ2-7 and V is TRBV7-9; 12 positions agree with TRBD2. The CDR3 has 15 residues. The V gene's germline CDR1 is SEHNR and CDR2 FQNEAQ (reference sequence). Trimming at V came to 2 bases and at J to 2 bases, leaving 1 base not matched to a gene. The CDR3 nucleotides read TGTGCCAGCAGCTTACTAGCGGGAGGGCCCTACGAGCAGTACTTC. Its protein product is CASSLLAGGPYEQYF. The full variable domain, with the rest looked up from reference TRBV7-9 and TRBJ2-7, is DTGVSQNPRHKITKRGQNVTFRCDPISEHNRLYWYRQTLGQGPEFLTYFQNEAQLEKSRLLSDRFSAERPKGSFSTLEIQRTEQGDSAMYLCASSLLAGGPYEQYFGPGTRLTVT.

This clone was seen a handful of times. The chain couples TRBV7-9 to TRBJ2-1; 10 bases align to TRBD2. The CDR3 is 17 residues long. V shed 1 base, J shed 0 bases, and the junction held 3 bases outside the gene matches. Looked up from germline, CDR1 is SEHNR and CDR2 is FQNEAQ (reference sequence). The CDR3 sequence is CASSLGGLAVSYNEQFF. DNA for the CDR3: TGTGCCAGCAGCTTAGGAGGACTAGCGGTCTCCTACAATGAGCAGTTCTTC.

The CDR3 region is CAWRGVTLAGGPGGNEQFF. Here the CDR3 DNA reads TGTGCCTGGAGAGGGGTAACACTAGCGGGAGGACCGGGTGGCAATGAGCAGTTCTTC. The chain couples TRBV30 to TRBJ2-1, with TRBD2 identical over 12 bases. Germline V gives CDR1 GTSNPN, CDR2 SVGIG (reference sequence). V dropped 3 bases and J dropped 6; count of bases not matched to a gene: 18. The CDR3 totals 19 residues.

This chain links TRBV29-1 with TRBJ1-2; D is unresolved. Germline V lookup: CDR1 SQVTM, CDR2 ANQGSEA. The CDR3 consists of 12 residues. The germline V and J ends were trimmed by 4 bases and 4 bases, with 10 bases remaining between them. DNA of the CDR3: TGCAGCGTTGCTGGGTCGGGCTATGGCTACACCTTC. Protein sequence: CSVAGSGYGYTF.

The chain is built from TRBV27 and TRBJ1-1; 7 bases line up with TRBD1. Per germline, CDR1 MNHEY and CDR2 SMNVEV (reference sequence). The CDR3 has 15 amino acids. V dropped 7 bases and J dropped 0; count of bases not matched to a gene: 8. In nucleotides, the CDR3 is TGTGCCAGCACCTTTCGCAGGGGGGTGAACACTGAAGCTTTCTTT. Amino acid sequence: CASTFRRGVNTEAFF.

V gene TRBV29-1 combines with J gene TRBJ2-3, with TRBD1 matching over 7 bases. The V gene end was trimmed by 7 bases and the J gene end by 4 bases; junction bases not matched to a gene: 20. Germline V gives CDR1 SQVTM, CDR2 ANQGSEA. This CDR3 is 17 amino acids long. In DNA form, the CDR3 reads TGCAGCGCCCCAGGACAGGTTTCATCCCTTGGCGCAGATACGCAGTATTTT. Its protein product is CSAPGQVSSLGADTQYF.

This clone was recorded only once. The rearrangement uses TRBV14 and TRBJ2-7, with a tentative D call TRBD1 (6 bases). Trimming removed 4 bases at V and 0 bases at J, with 10 bases between. Germline lookup yields CDR1 SGHDN and CDR2 FVKESK. The CDR3 is made up of 14 amino acids. CDR3 DNA: TGTGCCAGCAGCCGGGACACAGTCTCCTACGAGCAGTACTTC. Its protein is CASSRDTVSYEQYF.

The gene calls are TRBV19 and TRBJ2-1, with 9 bases that match TRBD2. The CDR3 runs 19 residues. CDR1 LNHDA and CDR2 SQIVND come from the germline V gene (reference sequence). V lost 5 bases to trimming and J lost 4 bases; unmatched junction nucleotides: 18. Here the CDR3 DNA reads TGTGCCAGTAGTCCTTCCTCATTTAGCGGGAGTGAGAAATACAATGAGCAGTTCTTC. The encoded protein is CASSPSSFSGSEKYNEQFF.

The chain uses TRBV19 and TRBJ1-2, with D perhaps TRBD1 (5 bases). Looked up from germline, CDR1 is LNHDA and CDR2 is SQIVND (reference sequence). Trimming took 1 base from V and 4 from J, leaving 10 bases between them. The CDR3 runs to 14 residues. The CDR3 sequence is CASSIVSDSYGYTF. In nucleotides, the CDR3 is TGTGCCAGTAGTATAGTGAGTGACAGCTATGGCTACACCTTC.

The rearrangement uses TRBV30 and TRBJ1-3, with 7 bases lining up with TRBD1. CDR3 length equals 14 residues. Losses at the gene ends were 3 bases for V and 3 bases for J; bases not matched to a gene: 5. Germline V lookup: CDR1 GTSNPN, CDR2 SVGIG (reference sequence). The CDR3 coding sequence is TGTGCCTGGAGCTACAGGGGTTATGGAAACACCATATATTTT. This codes for CAWSYRGYGNTIYF. Using reference TRBV30 and TRBJ1-3 for the parts outside the CDR3, the full variable domain is SQTIHQWPATLVQPVGSPLSLECTVEGTSNPNLYWYRQAAGRGLQLLFYSVGIGQISSEVPQNLSASRPQDRQFILSSKKLLLSDSGFYLCAWSYRGYGNTIYFGEGSWLTVV.

The chain combines TRBV5-1 with TRBJ2-2; 8 bases are a match to TRBD1. The V gene's germline CDR1 is SGHRS and CDR2 YFSETQ. The V segment lost 3 bases and the J segment 4 bases; nucleotides outside the gene matches: 8. The CDR3 contains 16 residues. The CDR3 sequence is CASSSGQGLITGELFF. CDR3 nucleotides: TGCGCCAGCAGCTCCGGACAGGGCCTTATCACCGGGGAGCTGTTTTTT. The whole variable domain, remainder taken from reference TRBV5-1 and TRBJ2-2, is KAGVTQTPRYLIKTRGQQVTLSCSPISGHRSVSWYQQTPGQGLQFLFEYFSETQRNKGNFPGRFSGRQFSNSRSEMNVSTLELGDSALYLCASSSGQGLITGELFFGEGSRLTVL.

The chain recombines TRBV4-3 with TRBJ2-3; 7 bases line up with TRBD1. Germline lookup yields CDR1 LGHNA and CDR2 YSLEER. CDR3 length: 14 residues. Trimming at V came to 5 bases and at J to 2 bases, leaving 4 bases not matched to a gene. The CDR3, as DNA: TGCGCCAGCAGCACCGGGACAGCCACAGATACGCAGTATTTT. Amino acids: CASSTGTATDTQYF.

This sequence joins TRBV7-9 and TRBJ2-3; TRBD2 aligns across 8 bases. The CDR3 contains 16 residues. Germline values: CDR1 SEHNR, CDR2 FQNEAQ (reference sequence). Trimming removed 1 base from V and 2 bases from J; junction bases left unmatched: 5. The CDR3 nucleotides are TGTGCCAGCAGCTTAGGTAGCGGGACTGTCACAGATACGCAGTATTTT. Protein sequence: CASSLGSGTVTDTQYF.

The CDR3 is CASSQDWDRSYEQYF. In nucleotides, the CDR3 is TGTGCCAGCAGCCAAGATTGGGACAGGTCCTACGAGCAGTACTTC. The genes are TRBV3-1 (or the pseudogene TRBV3-2) and TRBJ2-7; 8 nucleotides line up with TRBD1. J lost 1 base, V lost 0 bases, and 2 bases had no gene match. This CDR3 spans 15 amino acids. Germline V gives CDR1 LGHDT, CDR2 YNNKEL (reference sequence).

The V call is TRBV2, the J call TRBJ2-1, with 11 bases lining up with TRBD1. The CDR3 loop spans 15 amino acids. Germline values: CDR1 SNHLY, CDR2 FYNNEI. V shed 5 bases and J 6 bases; nucleotides not matched to a gene: 6. The CDR3 DNA is TGTGCCAGCAGTAGGTTGGACAGGGGGCTCAATGAGCAGTTCTTC. This translates into CASSRLDRGLNEQFF.

This chain joins TRBV27 and TRBJ1-4; TRBD1 agrees at 12 bases. Germline CDR1 reads MNHEY; CDR2 reads SMNVEV (reference sequence). The CDR3 covers 15 residues. V lost 7 bases to trimming and J lost 3 bases; unmatched junction nucleotides: 3. The CDR3 protein is CASKGQGAANEKLFF. CDR3 nucleotides: TGTGCCAGCAAGGGACAGGGGGCTGCTAATGAAAAACTGTTTTTT.